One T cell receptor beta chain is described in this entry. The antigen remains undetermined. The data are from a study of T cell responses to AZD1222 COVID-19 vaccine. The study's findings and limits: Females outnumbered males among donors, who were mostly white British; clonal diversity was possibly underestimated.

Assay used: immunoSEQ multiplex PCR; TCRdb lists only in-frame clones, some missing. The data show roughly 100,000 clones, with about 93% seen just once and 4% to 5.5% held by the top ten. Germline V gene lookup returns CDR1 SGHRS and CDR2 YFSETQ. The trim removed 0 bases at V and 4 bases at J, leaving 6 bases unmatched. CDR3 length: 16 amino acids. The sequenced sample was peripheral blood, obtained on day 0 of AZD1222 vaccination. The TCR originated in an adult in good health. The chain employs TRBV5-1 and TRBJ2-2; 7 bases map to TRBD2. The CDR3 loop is CASSLVAGAGTGELFF. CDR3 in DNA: TGCGCCAGCAGCTTGGTGGCGGGAGCGGGCACCGGGGAGCTGTTTTTT.